Shown below are 9 T cell receptor beta chains from a single sample sequenced in a study of blood T cell repertoires in COVID-19. The method was immunoSEQ multiplex PCR; TCRdb's version includes in-frame clones alone and lacks a portion of them. The sample has some 300,000 clones, approximately 86% seen once; the top ten hold around 1.4%. Sequenced material: peripheral blood. These receptors were collected from a man in his 70s with acute or convalescent COVID-19.

This clone has just one count. This chain connects TRBV6-5 to TRBJ1-6; weak D call: TRBD1 (5 bases). This CDR3 spans 14 amino acids. V was cut by 2 bases and J by 7 bases, with 9 bases left in between. Per germline, CDR1 MNHEY and CDR2 SVGAGI. The DNA for the CDR3 is TGTGCCAGCAGTTACAGGGGATACAATTCACCCCTCCACTTT. This encodes CASSYRGYNSPLHF.

The rearrangement joins TRBV5-5 to TRBJ1-5; TRBD1 might be the D (6 bases). CDR1 SGHKS and CDR2 YYEKEE come from the germline V gene (reference sequence). V lost 0 bases, J lost 2 bases, and 12 bases lay in between. The CDR3 has 16 amino acids. CDR3 nucleotides: TGTGCCAGCAGCTTGGGGACAGCCCTTGGCAATCAGCCCCAGCATTTT. Amino acid sequence: CASSLGTALGNQPQHF.

The chain combines TRBV24-1 with TRBJ2-1; 11 nucleotides match TRBD2. Germline values: CDR1 KGHDR, CDR2 SFDVKD. The J segment lost 5 bases and the V segment lost 4 bases, leaving 0 bases of the junction unmatched. There are 14 residues in the CDR3. In DNA form, the CDR3 reads TGTGCCACCAGTGAACTAGCGGGAGACAATGAGCAGTTCTTC. It yields the protein CATSELAGDNEQFF.

The J gene is TRBJ2-2, the V gene TRBV7-9, with 8 bases that match TRBD1. The CDR3 loop spans 15 amino acids. The germline CDR1 and CDR2 sequences are SEHNR and FQNEAQ (reference sequence). V shed 5 bases, J shed 2 bases, and the junction held 4 bases outside the gene matches. For the CDR3, the DNA is TGTGCCAGCAGCGCGGGGACAGGCAACACCGGGGAGCTGTTTTTT. Protein: CASSAGTGNTGELFF.

The chain has TRBV2 and TRBJ2-1; 11 bases align to TRBD2. CDR1 SNHLY and CDR2 FYNNEI come from the germline V gene. The J segment lost 4 bases and the V segment lost 5 bases, leaving 10 bases of the junction unmatched. This CDR3 has 17 residues. CDR3 in amino acids: CASSKRGASGGYNEQFF. CDR3 DNA sequence: TGTGCCAGCAGTAAAAGGGGAGCTAGCGGGGGGTACAATGAGCAGTTCTTC. Supplemented by reference TRBV2 and TRBJ2-1, the full variable domain reads EPEVTQTPSHQVTQMGQEVILRCVPISNHLYFYWYRQILGQKVEFLVSFYNNEISEKSEIFDDQFSVERPDGSNFTLKIRSTKLEDSAMYFCASSKRGASGGYNEQFFGPGTRLTVL.

The chain combines TRBV5-5 with TRBJ2-2, with a tentative D call TRBD1 (6 bases). The V gene lost 2 bases and the J gene lost 0 bases, with 8 bases spanning the gap. The V gene's germline CDR1 is SGHKS and CDR2 YYEKEE (reference sequence). The CDR3 extends over 15 amino acids. The CDR3 DNA is TGTGCCAGCAGCTTCGGGACAACGAACACCGGGGAGCTGTTTTTT. It translates to CASSFGTTNTGELFF.

This chain uses TRBV29-1 with TRBJ1-2, with TRBD1 identical over 7 bases. CDR1 and CDR2 from the germline V gene are SQVTM and ANQGSEA. The junction had 7 bases not matched to a gene; V was cut back by 0 bases and J by 3 bases. This CDR3 contains 15 residues. CDR3 nucleotide sequence: TGCAGCGTTGAAGATCCGGGACAGCTTCACTATGGCTACACCTTC. It codes for CSVEDPGQLHYGYTF.

V usage is TRBV28 and J usage is TRBJ1-4, with D unclear. Germline CDR1 reads MDHEN; CDR2 reads SYDVKM. Trimming shortened V by 3 bases and J by 5 bases, and 13 bases separated the two germline ends. CDR3 size: 15 residues. Here the CDR3 DNA reads TGTGCCAGCAGTTTTCTGGGAGAGGCGAATGAAAAACTGTTTTTT. Protein sequence: CASSFLGEANEKLFF.

The rearrangement joins TRBV5-1 to TRBJ1-2, with D uncertain. Germline V gene data show CDR1 as SGHRS and CDR2 as YFSETQ. There are 14 residues in the CDR3. With 4 bases removed from V and 4 bases from J, the gap between germline ends came to 14 bases. The CDR3: CASSPESASYGYTF. DNA of the CDR3: TGCGCCAGCAGCCCCGAATCAGCTAGCTATGGCTACACCTTC. The whole variable domain, remainder taken from reference TRBV5-1 and TRBJ1-2, is KAGVTQTPRYLIKTRGQQVTLSCSPISGHRSVSWYQQTPGQGLQFLFEYFSETQRNKGNFPGRFSGRQFSNSRSEMNVSTLELGDSALYLCASSPESASYGYTFGSGTRLTVV.